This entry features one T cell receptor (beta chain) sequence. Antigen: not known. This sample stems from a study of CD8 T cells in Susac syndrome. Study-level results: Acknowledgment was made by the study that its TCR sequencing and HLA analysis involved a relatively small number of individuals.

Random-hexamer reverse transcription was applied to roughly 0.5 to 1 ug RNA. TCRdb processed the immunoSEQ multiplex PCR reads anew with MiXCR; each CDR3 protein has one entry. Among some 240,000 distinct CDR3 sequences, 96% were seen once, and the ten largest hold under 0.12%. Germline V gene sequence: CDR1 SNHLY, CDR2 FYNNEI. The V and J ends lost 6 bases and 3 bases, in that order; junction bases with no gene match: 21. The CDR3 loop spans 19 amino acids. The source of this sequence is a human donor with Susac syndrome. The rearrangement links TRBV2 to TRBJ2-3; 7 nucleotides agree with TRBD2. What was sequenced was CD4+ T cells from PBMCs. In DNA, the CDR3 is TGTGCCAGCAGCCTCTTGACCTTGGCACTAGCGCGAAGGACAGATACGCAGTATTTT. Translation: CASSLLTLALARRTDTQYF.